This T cell receptor beta chain came from a study of response to subunit inactivated influenza vaccine. The V end was cut by 4 bases, the J end by 6 bases, with 3 bases between. The CDR3 covers 11 residues. This clonotype was observed many times. TCRdb re-derived calls from the RT-PCR reads in MiXCR, one entry per CDR3 protein. Among roughly 550,000 distinct CDR3 sequences listed, approximately 24% were seen once. The same data also contributed to another study, on T cells expressing NK-cell markers. That publication notes: cDNA encoding TCR beta was synthesized via 5'RACE template switching incorporating UMIs. Beta-chain profiling covered CD3+CD56+NKG2C+, CD3+CD56+NKG2C- and CD3+CD56-NKG2C+ sorted subsets. Within the sequenced cohort of eight donors, seven exhibited HCMV seropositivity and one was seronegative. These same clonotypes (in several donors) also led the CD3+CD56-NKG2C+ fraction.

The rearrangement links TRBV12-3 or TRBV12-4 to TRBJ2-2; unclear D gene. The source is a man aged 45-60 years who received an inactivated influenza vaccine. Sequencing used CD4+ T cells sorted from PBMCs, obtained roughly 12 days after vaccination. The DNA of the CDR3 is TGTGCCAGCAGTTCCCCCGGGGAGCTGTTTTTT. It is translated as CASSSPGELFF.